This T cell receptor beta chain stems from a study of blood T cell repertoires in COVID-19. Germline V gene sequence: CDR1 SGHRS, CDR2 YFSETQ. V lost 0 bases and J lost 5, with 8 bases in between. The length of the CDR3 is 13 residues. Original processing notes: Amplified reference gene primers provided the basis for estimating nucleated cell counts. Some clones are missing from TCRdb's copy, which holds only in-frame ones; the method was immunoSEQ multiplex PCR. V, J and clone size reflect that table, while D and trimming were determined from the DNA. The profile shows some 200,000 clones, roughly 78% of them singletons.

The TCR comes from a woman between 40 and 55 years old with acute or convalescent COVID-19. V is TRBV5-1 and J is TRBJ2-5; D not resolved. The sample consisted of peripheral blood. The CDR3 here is CASSLGRWETQYF. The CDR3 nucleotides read TGCGCCAGCAGCTTGGGGAGATGGGAGACCCAGTACTTC.